These T cell receptor beta chains were read from a single sample in a study of T cell responses to AZD1222 COVID-19 vaccine. Profiled with immunoSEQ multiplex PCR; TCRdb holds only in-frame clones, not every one. The table shows about 210,000 clones, with around 94% occurring only once. The sample here was peripheral blood, taken 28 days after the second dose of the MenACWY control vaccine. The receptors come from an adult who received the MenACWY meningococcal vaccine as a control. The CDR3 runs from the conserved cysteine through the conserved F or W. Each record gives: J gene, D gene, V gene, clone size, CDR3 protein, CDR3 DNA. A D gene is named only where the DNA matches it firmly. Not all rows give a size; the values are once, few, many and, for expanded clones, a class.

TRBJ1-1 TRBD1 TRBV29-1 NA CSASGGRTGGLNTEAFF TGCAGCGCATCCGGTGGAAGGACAGGGGGCTTGAACACTGAAGCTTTCTTT
TRBJ2-1 NA TRBV5-4 NA CAIDNPLGGSSYNEQFF TGTGCCATCGATAATCCACTGGGGGGAAGCTCCTACAATGAGCAGTTCTTC
TRBJ1-1 NA TRBV9 NA CASSAGPLGTEAFF TGTGCCAGCAGCGCGGGACCTTTGGGCACTGAAGCTTTCTTT
TRBJ2-7 TRBD2 TRBV27 NA CASSKGGGRDREQYF TGTGCCAGCAGTAAGGGTGGCGGGAGGGACCGTGAGCAGTACTTC
TRBJ2-7 NA TRBV24-1 NA CATSDREEGAAEQYF TGTGCCACCAGTGACCGGGAAGAAGGGGCGGCCGAGCAGTACTTC
TRBJ2-1 NA TRBV3-1/TRBV3-2 NA CASSQDRGLNEQFF TGTGCCAGCAGCCAAGATCGGGGTTTGAATGAGCAGTTCTTC
TRBJ2-3 TRBD2 TRBV2 NA CASSSGLAGRTDTQYF TGTGCCAGCAGTTCCGGACTAGCGGGACGCACAGATACGCAGTATTTT
TRBJ1-6 NA TRBV25-1 NA CASSDISGWGSPLHF TGTGCCAGCAGTGATATTTCAGGGTGGGGTTCACCCCTCCACTTT
TRBJ2-3 NA TRBV7-2 NA CASSFYLDTQYF TGTGCCAGCAGCTTTTACCTAGATACGCAGTATTTT
TRBJ1-2 NA TRBV28 NA CASSEMGSGPNYGYTF TGTGCCAGCTCCGAAATGGGCAGCGGCCCTAACTATGGCTACACCTTC
TRBJ1-1 NA TRBV6-2/TRBV6-3 NA CASSLEANTEAFF TGTGCCAGCAGTTTGGAGGCCAACACTGAAGCTTTCTTT
TRBJ1-4 NA TRBV7-6 NA CASSLVFGGEKLFF TGTGCCAGCAGCTTAGTCTTCGGAGGAGAAAAACTGTTTTTT
TRBJ2-7 NA TRBV9 few CASSVGGGAPYEQYF TGTGCCAGCAGCGTAGGCGGGGGCGCCCCCTACGAGCAGTACTTC
TRBJ2-5 TRBD1 TRBV5-4 NA CASGRGQETQYF TGTGCCAGCGGCAGGGGGCAAGAGACCCAGTACTTC
TRBJ2-5 NA TRBV2 NA CASSAKGGETQYF TGTGCCAGCAGCGCAAAGGGGGGCGAGACCCAGTACTTC